This T cell receptor (beta chain) was captured by sequencing in a study of blood T cell repertoires in COVID-19. Across the study: T cells, B-cell-depleted T cells, or PBMCs provided the cDNA or gDNA that served as material.

Trimming at V came to 4 bases and at J to 3 bases, leaving 5 bases not matched to a gene. Germline-derived CDR1 and CDR2 are SGHRS and YFSETQ. CDR3 size: 15 residues. Clones were sequenced by immunoSEQ multiplex PCR, and TCRdb holds only the in-frame ones, with some missing. The data contain 200,000 to 250,000 clones, 84% of them singletons. The gene calls are TRBV5-1 and TRBJ2-1; 9 nucleotides agree with TRBD2. Sequenced input: PBMCs or T cells enriched from blood (not recorded which). The receptor was isolated from a woman in her thirties or forties who had recovered from COVID-19. The CDR3 region has the DNA TGCGCCAGCAGCCTTAGCGGGAGAGGCTACAATGAGCAGTTCTTC. This encodes CASSLSGRGYNEQFF.